These 5 T cell receptor beta chains came from one sample sequenced in a study of cytomegalovirus exposure and HLA in healthy donors. In the PCR, 60 Vbeta and 13 Jbeta primers were used. Here immunoSEQ multiplex PCR was the method, and the copy in TCRdb shows in-frame clones only, minus some. Of 45,000 to 65,000 clones listed, around 72% are singletons. Sequenced: PBMCs. The receptors originated from a man in his late teens or twenties in good health and CMV-seronegative.

This chain connects TRBV4-1 to TRBJ1-4, with 7 positions matching TRBD1. CDR3 length: 16 amino acids. V dropped 3 bases and J dropped 8; count of bases not matched to a gene: 12. Germline V gene sequence: CDR1 MGHRA, CDR2 YSYEKL. CDR3 sequence: CASSQEGQVPTEKLFF. In DNA form, the CDR3 reads TGCGCCAGCAGCCAGGAAGGACAGGTCCCTACCGAAAAACTGTTTTTT.

The chain combines TRBV19 with TRBJ2-1; no reliable D call. Trimming took off 3 bases at V and 8 bases at J, with 11 bases between the two ends. This CDR3 has 13 residues. The germline V gene has CDR1 LNHDA and CDR2 SQIVND (reference sequence). This CDR3 reads CASSMVRWDEQFF. The CDR3 DNA reads as TGTGCCAGTAGTATGGTGCGGTGGGATGAGCAGTTCTTC.

The chain combines TRBV4-3 with TRBJ1-1, with unresolved D. V shed 1 base and J shed 0 bases, with 9 bases lying between them. CDR3 length equals 15 residues. Germline-derived CDR1 and CDR2 are LGHNA and YSLEER. The CDR3 here is CASSQVPGLNTEAFF. The CDR3 DNA reads TGCGCCAGCAGCCAAGTACCGGGGTTGAACACTGAAGCTTTCTTT.

On this clone: An end of the junction does not agree with germline; a read error may underlie this. J is TRBJ1-2 and V is TRBV10-2; perhaps TRBD1 as D (5 bases). CDR3 size: 11 residues. Germline V gene sequence: CDR1 WSHSY, CDR2 SAAADI. The CDR3 bases are TGCGCCAGCAACCTGGGAAGGGACTTTTTATTC. Residues: CASNLGRDFLF.

The CDR3 DNA sequence: TGTGCCAGCAGCTGGGGTACCATAACCGGGGAAGAGACCCAGTACTTC. It specifies CASSWGTITGEETQYF. V usage is TRBV5-4 and J usage is TRBJ2-5; tentative D call: TRBD2 (5 bases). Between the trimmed V and J ends, which lost 3 bases and 3 bases, there was a span of 18 bases. Germline CDR1 reads SGHNT; CDR2 reads YYREEE (reference sequence). CDR3 size: 16 residues.